This TCR beta chain was recovered during a study of sequential checkpoint blockade in melanoma. Study in general: Arm A got nivolumab then ipilimumab; arm B the reverse, 1:1. Each arm's sequence ended with maintenance nivolumab.

The data were produced by immunoSEQ multiplex PCR, yet TCRdb's version contains in-frame clones alone and is incomplete. The repertoire holds around 12,000 clones, with roughly 70% as singletons. The treatment here: randomized to nivolumab then ipilimumab (arm A) or the reverse (arm B). No patient had prior DNA-damaging chemotherapy. Sorted cells were live CD3+CD8+, lacking CD19 and CD56, from PBMCs. V was pared by 2 bases and J by 1 base, with 10 bases between. Looked up from germline, CDR1 is MDHEN and CDR2 is SYDVKM. CDR3 size: 15 residues. This receptor was obtained from a human donor with melanoma. The material sequenced was CD8+ T cells sorted from blood (inferred from file names), taken from a patient given nivolumab and ipilimumab in sequence. The chain couples TRBV28 to TRBJ2-3; no reliable D call. CDR3 sequence: CASSLVVSGTDTQYF. CDR3 nucleotides: TGTGCCAGCAGTTTAGTGGTTTCGGGCACAGATACGCAGTATTTT.